This T cell receptor beta chain was found in a study of OX40 agonist ivuxolimab in advanced cancers. Study context: From about 23 to 85 years was the age range, with a mean of 60 years, and about 78% were male. Study conclusions and caveats: Also showing low normalized T-cell clonal expansion were some of the nonresponders. Expanded peripheral T cell antigen specificity was not determined.

Sequencing used immunoSEQ multiplex PCR; TCRdb keeps in-frame clones, though not all of them. The sample lists roughly 61,000 clones; about nine tenths were seen once. CDR3 length: 15 residues. J was trimmed by 7 bases and V by 5 bases; bases with no gene match: 7. Germline V gene data show CDR1 as MDHEN and CDR2 as SYDVKM. For this clone: The target antigen is unknown.

The rearrangement joins TRBV28 to TRBJ2-1; 11 nucleotides line up with TRBD2. This material consisted of CD4+ or CD8+ T cells sorted from blood, taken in a trial of the OX40 agonist ivuxolimab. This TCR came from an adult with an advanced solid tumor such as melanoma, head and neck, liver or kidney cancer. CDR3 in amino acids: CASSPISGRVNEQFF. CDR3 nucleotides: TGTGCCAGCAGTCCAATTAGCGGGAGGGTAAATGAGCAGTTCTTC. The full variable domain, with the rest looked up from reference TRBV28 and TRBJ2-1, is DVKVTQSSRYLVKRTGEKVFLECVQDMDHENMFWYRQDPGLGLRLIYFSYDVKMKEKGDIPEGYSVSREKKERFSLILESASTNQTSMYLCASSPISGRVNEQFFGPGTRLTVL.